The entry below gives a single T cell receptor (beta chain) sequence along with its context. Its antigen is unknown. CDR1 is KGHSH, CDR2 LQKENI, per germline. The CDR3 covers 13 residues. V lost 4 bases and J lost 3, with 9 bases in between. The record originates from a study of cytomegalovirus exposure and HLA in healthy donors. As for the study in general: From roughly 180 million T cells, an earlier analysis saw around 120 million unique TCR beta sequences.

Whole-study results and caveats: Sequencing likely produced, as an artifact, a cluster of highly shared sequence variants. The investigators catalogued 150 or so TCR beta chains as cytomegalovirus-associated.

Primers included in the PCR were 60 Vbeta and 13 Jbeta primers. The data were produced by immunoSEQ multiplex PCR, yet TCRdb's version contains in-frame clones alone and is incomplete. Among roughly 99,000 clones listed, around 77% were seen once. The rearrangement joins TRBV18 to TRBJ1-2, with D uncertain. Sequenced: PBMCs. The clonotype was recovered from a male donor in good health and CMV-seronegative. The CDR3: CASSLGSDYGYTF. The CDR3 DNA reads as TGTGCCAGCTCACTCGGAAGCGACTATGGCTACACCTTC.